What follows is one TCR beta chain and its context. No antigen is known for it. These data come from a study of shared clonotypes between healthy human individuals. Whole-study results and caveats: Genetic and exposure-history diversity was limited by the small donor number.

CDR3 length: 11 amino acids. Trimming took off 8 bases at V and 4 bases at J, with 6 bases between the two ends. CDR1 and CDR2 (germline): SNHLY, FYNNEI. Repertoires were generated with immunoSEQ multiplex PCR, while TCRdb's copy carries only in-frame clones and drops some. The table includes some 470,000 clones, 76% detected once. The TCR originated in a middle-aged woman in good health. Some clones in this sample may be carry-over from other donors' samples. The sample was PBMCs. The chain uses TRBV2 and TRBJ2-1; D perhaps matches TRBD2 (5 bases). CDR3 DNA sequence: TGTGCCAGCGGGAGTTACAATGAGCAGTTCTTC. It encodes CASGSYNEQFF.